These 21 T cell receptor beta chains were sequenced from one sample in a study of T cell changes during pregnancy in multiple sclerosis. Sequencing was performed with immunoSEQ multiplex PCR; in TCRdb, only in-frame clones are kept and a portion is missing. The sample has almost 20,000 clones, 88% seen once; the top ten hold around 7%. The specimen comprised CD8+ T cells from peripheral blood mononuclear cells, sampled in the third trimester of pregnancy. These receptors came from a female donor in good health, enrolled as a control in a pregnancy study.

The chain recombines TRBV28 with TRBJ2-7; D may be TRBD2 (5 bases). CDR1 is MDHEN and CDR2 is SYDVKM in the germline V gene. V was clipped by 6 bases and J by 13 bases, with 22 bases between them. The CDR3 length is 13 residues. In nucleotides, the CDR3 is TGTGCCAGCAGGACCGACTTAGAGGGAGAATGTTACTTC. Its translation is CASRTDLEGECYF.

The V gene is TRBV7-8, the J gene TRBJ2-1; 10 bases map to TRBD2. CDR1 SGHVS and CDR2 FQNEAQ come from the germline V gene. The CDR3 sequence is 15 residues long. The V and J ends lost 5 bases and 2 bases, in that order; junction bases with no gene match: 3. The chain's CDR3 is CASSPGTSAYNEQFF. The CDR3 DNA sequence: TGTGCCAGCAGCCCGGGGACTAGCGCCTACAATGAGCAGTTCTTC.

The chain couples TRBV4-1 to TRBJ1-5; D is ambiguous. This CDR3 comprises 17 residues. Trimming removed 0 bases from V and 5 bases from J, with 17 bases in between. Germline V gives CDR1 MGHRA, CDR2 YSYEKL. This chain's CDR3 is CASSQDNSGVWDQPQHF. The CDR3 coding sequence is TGCGCCAGCAGCCAAGATAATTCGGGAGTTTGGGATCAGCCCCAGCATTTT.

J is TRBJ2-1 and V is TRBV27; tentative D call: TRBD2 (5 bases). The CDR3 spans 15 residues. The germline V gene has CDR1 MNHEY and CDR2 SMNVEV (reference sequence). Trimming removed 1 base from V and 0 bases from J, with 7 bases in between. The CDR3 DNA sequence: TGTGCCAGCAGTTTATTAGCGAACTCCTACAATGAGCAGTTCTTC. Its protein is CASSLLANSYNEQFF.

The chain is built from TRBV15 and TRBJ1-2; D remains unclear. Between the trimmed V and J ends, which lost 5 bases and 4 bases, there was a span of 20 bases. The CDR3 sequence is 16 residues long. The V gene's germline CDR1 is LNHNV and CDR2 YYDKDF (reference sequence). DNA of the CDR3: TGTGCCACCAGCGGACGACTACGGGCGTCCTTCTATGGCTACACCTTC. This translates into CATSGRLRASFYGYTF.

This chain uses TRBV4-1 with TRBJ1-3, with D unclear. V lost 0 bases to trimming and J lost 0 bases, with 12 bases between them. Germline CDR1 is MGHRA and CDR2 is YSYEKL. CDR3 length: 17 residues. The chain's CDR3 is CASSQEPVGLSGNTIYF. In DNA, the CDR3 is TGCGCCAGCAGCCAAGAACCGGTCGGACTCTCTGGAAACACCATATATTTT.

The CDR3 region has the DNA TGTGCCAGCAGTCCCGGGGGGGAAACAGATACGCAGTATTTT. Translating it yields CASSPGGETDTQYF. J is TRBJ2-3 and V is TRBV6-4, with 8 nucleotides matching TRBD2. The CDR3 runs to 14 residues. The V segment lost 5 bases and the J segment 3 bases; nucleotides outside the gene matches: 4. CDR1 and CDR2 from the germline V gene are MRHNA and SNTAGT.

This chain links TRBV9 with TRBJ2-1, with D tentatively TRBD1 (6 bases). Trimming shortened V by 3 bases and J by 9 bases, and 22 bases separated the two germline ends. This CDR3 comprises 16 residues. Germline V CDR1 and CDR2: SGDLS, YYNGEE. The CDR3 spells CASSGRTQGSLGEQFF. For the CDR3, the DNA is TGTGCCAGCAGCGGGAGGACACAGGGATCATTAGGTGAGCAGTTCTTC. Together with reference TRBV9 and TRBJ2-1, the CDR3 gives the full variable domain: DSGVTQTPKHLITATGQRVTLRCSPRSGDLSVYWYQQSLDQGLQFLIQYYNGEERAKGNILERFSAQQFPDLHSELNLSSLELGDSALYFCASSGRTQGSLGEQFFGPGTRLTVL.

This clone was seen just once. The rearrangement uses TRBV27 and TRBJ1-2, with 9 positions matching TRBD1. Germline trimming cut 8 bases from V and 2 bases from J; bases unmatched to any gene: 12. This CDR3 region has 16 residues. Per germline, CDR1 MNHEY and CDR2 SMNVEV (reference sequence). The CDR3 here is CASHPTTGGINYGYTF. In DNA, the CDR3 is TGTGCCAGCCACCCCACCACAGGGGGCATAAACTATGGCTACACCTTC.

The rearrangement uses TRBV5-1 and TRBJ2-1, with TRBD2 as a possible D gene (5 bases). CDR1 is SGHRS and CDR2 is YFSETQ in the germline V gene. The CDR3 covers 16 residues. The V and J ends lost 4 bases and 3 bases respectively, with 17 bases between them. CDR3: CASSVGRARDYNEQFF. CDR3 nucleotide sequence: TGCGCCAGCAGCGTTGGCCGGGCACGGGACTACAATGAGCAGTTCTTC.

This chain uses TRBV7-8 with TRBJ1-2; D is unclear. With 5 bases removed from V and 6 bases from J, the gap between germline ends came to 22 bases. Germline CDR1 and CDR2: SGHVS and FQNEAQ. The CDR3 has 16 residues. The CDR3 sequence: CASSPDGFRVGDGYTF. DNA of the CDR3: TGTGCCAGCAGCCCCGATGGGTTCCGGGTAGGAGATGGCTACACCTTC.

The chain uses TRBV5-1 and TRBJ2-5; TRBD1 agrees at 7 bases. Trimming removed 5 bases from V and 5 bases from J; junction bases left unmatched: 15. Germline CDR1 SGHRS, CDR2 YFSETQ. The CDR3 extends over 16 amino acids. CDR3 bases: TGCGCCAGCAGTTTTACAGGGGCACCCGTTTGGGAGACCCAGTACTTC. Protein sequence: CASSFTGAPVWETQYF.

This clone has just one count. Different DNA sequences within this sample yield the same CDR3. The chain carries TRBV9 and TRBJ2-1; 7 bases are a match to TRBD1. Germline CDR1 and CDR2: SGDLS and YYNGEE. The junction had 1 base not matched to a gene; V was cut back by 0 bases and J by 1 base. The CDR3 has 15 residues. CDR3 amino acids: CASSVDRGSYNEQFF. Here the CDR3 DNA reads TGTGCCAGCAGCGTAGACAGGGGATCCTACAATGAGCAGTTCTTC.

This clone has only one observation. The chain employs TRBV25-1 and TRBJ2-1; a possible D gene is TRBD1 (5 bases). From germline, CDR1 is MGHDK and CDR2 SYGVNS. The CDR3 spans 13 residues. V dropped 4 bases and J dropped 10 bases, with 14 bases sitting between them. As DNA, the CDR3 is TGTGCCAGCAGTGGGAGTGCAGGGCAAGAGCAGTTCTTC. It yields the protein CASSGSAGQEQFF.

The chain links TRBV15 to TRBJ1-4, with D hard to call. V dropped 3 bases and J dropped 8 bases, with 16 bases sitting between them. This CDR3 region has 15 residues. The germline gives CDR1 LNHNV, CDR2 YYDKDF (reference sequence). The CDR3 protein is CATSRDQIPGEKLFF. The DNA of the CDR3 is TGTGCCACCAGCAGGGATCAGATCCCGGGGGAAAAACTGTTTTTT. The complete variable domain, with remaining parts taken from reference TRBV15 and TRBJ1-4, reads DAMVIQNPRYQVTQFGKPVTLSCSQTLNHNVMYWYQQKSSQAPKLLFHYYDKDFNNEADTPDNFQSRRPNTSFCFLDIRSPGLGDTAMYLCATSRDQIPGEKLFFGSGTQLSVL.

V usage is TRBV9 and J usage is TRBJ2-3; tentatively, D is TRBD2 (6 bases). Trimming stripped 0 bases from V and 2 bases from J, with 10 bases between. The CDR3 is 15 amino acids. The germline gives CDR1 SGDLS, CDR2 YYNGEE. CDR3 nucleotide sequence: TGTGCCAGCAGCGTAGAAGGGACTTACACAGATACGCAGTATTTT. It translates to CASSVEGTYTDTQYF.

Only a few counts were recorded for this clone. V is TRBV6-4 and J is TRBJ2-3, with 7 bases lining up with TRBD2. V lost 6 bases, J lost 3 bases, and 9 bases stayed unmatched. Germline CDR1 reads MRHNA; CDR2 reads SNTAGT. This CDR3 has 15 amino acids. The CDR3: CASSPNGLETDTQYF. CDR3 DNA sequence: TGTGCCAGCAGCCCTAATGGACTAGAAACAGATACGCAGTATTTT.

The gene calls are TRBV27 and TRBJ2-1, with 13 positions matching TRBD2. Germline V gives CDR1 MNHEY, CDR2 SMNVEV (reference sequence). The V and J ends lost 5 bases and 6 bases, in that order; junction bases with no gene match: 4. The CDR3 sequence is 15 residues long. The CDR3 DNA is TGTGCCAGCAGTCACGGACTAGCGGGAGTCAATGAGCAGTTCTTC. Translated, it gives CASSHGLAGVNEQFF.

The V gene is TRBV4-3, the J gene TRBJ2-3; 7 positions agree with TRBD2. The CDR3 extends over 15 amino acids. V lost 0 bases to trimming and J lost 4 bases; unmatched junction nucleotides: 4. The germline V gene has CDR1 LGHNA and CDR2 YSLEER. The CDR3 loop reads CASSQEGGSADTQYF. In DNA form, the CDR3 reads TGCGCCAGCAGCCAAGAGGGGGGGAGCGCAGATACGCAGTATTTT.

Here the CDR3 reads CASSLRARDTDTQYF. DNA for the CDR3: TGTGCCAGCAGCCTGCGAGCTCGGGACACAGATACGCAGTATTTT. The chain carries TRBV5-5 and TRBJ2-3; possible D gene TRBD2, 5 bases. CDR3 length equals 15 residues. CDR1 is SGHKS and CDR2 is YYEKEE in the germline V gene (reference sequence). V was clipped by 4 bases and J by 2 bases, with 14 bases between them. Combining the CDR3 with reference TRBV5-5 and TRBJ2-3 gives the whole variable domain DAGVTQSPTHLIKTRGQQVTLRCSPISGHKSVSWYQQVLGQGPQFIFQYYEKEERGRGNFPDRFSARQFPNYSSELNVNALLLGDSALYLCASSLRARDTDTQYFGPGTRLTVL.

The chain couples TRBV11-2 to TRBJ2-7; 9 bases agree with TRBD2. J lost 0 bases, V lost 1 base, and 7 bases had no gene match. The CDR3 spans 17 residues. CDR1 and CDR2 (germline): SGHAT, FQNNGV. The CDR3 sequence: CASSLGRGGASSYEQYF. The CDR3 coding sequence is TGTGCCAGCAGCTTAGGTCGCGGGGGGGCGAGCTCCTACGAGCAGTACTTC.